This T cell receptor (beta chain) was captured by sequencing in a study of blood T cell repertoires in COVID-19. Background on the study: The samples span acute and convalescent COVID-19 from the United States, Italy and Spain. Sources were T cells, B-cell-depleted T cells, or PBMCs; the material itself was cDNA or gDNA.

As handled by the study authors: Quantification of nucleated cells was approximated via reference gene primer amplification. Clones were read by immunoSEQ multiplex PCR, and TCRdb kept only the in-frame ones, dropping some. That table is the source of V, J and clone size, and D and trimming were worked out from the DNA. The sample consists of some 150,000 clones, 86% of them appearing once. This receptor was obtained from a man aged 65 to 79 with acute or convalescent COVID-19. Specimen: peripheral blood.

The CDR3 nucleotides are TGTGCCAGCAGGTCAGGGGAAGCCCGGGACAGGTGGTCCGGGGAGCTGTTTTTT. Amino acid sequence: CASRSGEARDRWSGELFF. V and J are TRBV3-1 (or the pseudogene TRBV3-2) and TRBJ2-2, with 8 bases identical to TRBD1. The V segment lost 6 bases and the J segment 6 bases; nucleotides outside the gene matches: 18. CDR3 length: 18 amino acids. CDR1 and CDR2 (germline): LGHDT, YNNKEL (reference sequence).